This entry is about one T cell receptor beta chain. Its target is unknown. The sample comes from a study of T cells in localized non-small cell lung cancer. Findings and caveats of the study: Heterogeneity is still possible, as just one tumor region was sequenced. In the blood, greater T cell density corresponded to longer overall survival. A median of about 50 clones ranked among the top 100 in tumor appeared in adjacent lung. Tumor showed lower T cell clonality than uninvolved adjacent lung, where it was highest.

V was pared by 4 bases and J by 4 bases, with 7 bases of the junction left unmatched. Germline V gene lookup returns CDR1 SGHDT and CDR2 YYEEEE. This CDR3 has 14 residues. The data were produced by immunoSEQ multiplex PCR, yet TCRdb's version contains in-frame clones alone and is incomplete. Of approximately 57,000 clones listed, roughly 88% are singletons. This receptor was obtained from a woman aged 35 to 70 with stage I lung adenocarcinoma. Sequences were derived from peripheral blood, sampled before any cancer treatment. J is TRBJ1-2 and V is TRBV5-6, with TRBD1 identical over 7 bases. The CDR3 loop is CASSPIQGSYGYTF. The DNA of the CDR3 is TGTGCCAGCAGCCCAATACAGGGGAGCTATGGCTACACCTTC.